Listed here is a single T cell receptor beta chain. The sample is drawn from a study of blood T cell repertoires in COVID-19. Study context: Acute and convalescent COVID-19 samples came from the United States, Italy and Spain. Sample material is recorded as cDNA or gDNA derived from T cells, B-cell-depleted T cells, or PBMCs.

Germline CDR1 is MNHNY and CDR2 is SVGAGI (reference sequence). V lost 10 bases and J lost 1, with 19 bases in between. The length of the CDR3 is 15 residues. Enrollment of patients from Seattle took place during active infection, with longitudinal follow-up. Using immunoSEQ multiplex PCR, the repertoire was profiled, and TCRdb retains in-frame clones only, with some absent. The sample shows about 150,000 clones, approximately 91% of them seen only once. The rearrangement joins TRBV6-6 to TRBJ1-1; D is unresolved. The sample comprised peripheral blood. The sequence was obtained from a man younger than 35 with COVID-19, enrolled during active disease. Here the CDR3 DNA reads TGTGCCATCGGTGACTCCAGGTTTCGGAACACTGAAGCTTTCTTT. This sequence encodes CAIGDSRFRNTEAFF.